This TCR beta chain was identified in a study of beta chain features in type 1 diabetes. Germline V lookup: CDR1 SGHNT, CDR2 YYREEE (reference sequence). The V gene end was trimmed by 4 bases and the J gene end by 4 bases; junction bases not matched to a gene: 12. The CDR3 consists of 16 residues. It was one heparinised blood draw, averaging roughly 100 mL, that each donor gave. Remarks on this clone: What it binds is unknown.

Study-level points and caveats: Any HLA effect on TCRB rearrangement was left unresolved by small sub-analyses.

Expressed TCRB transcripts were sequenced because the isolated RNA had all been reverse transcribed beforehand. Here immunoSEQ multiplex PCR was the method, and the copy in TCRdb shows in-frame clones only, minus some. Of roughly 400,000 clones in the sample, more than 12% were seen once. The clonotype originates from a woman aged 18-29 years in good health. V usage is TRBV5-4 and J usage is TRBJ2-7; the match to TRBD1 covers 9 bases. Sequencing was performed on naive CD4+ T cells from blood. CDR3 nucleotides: TGTGCCAGCAGCCCAAGAGCCGGGACAGGGAATTACGAGCAGTACTTC. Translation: CASSPRAGTGNYEQYF.